The sequence of this T cell receptor (beta chain) was determined in a study of OX40 agonist ivuxolimab in advanced cancers. Study-level background: Treatment of patients was with ivuxolimab, an agonistic anti-OX40 (CD134) antibody. Averaging about 60 years in age, with a range of roughly 23 to 85, the cohort was about 86% male. Study-wide findings and caveats: Some of the nonresponding patients also showed low levels of normalized T-cell clonal expansion.

Profiled with immunoSEQ multiplex PCR; TCRdb holds only in-frame clones, not every one. The sample comprises tens of thousands of clones, under 95% of which are singletons, and 9.5% to 15% rests with the top ten. As regards this clone: The antigen is undetermined.

The CDR3 is 16 amino acids. The V and J ends lost 5 bases and 3 bases, in that order; junction bases with no gene match: 8. Per the germline V gene, CDR1 is SEHNR and CDR2 is FQNEAQ (reference sequence). This TCR came from an adult with an advanced solid tumor such as melanoma, head and neck, liver or kidney cancer. This specimen consisted of CD4+ or CD8+ T cells sorted from blood, obtained in a trial of the OX40 agonist ivuxolimab. The V and J genes are TRBV7-9 and TRBJ2-3; 10 bases align to TRBD2. The CDR3 DNA reads TGTGCCAGCAGCCCTCCACTAGCGGGACCAACAGATACGCAGTATTTT. Its protein product is CASSPPLAGPTDTQYF.